Sequencing of this T cell receptor beta chain was carried out in a study of OX40 agonist ivuxolimab in advanced cancers. Background on the study: Participants averaged approximately 65 years of age (range roughly 23 to 85) and were 75% to 90% male. Of the participants, around 39% had some prior anti-PD-1, anti-PD-L1 or anti-CTLA-4 therapy, which was allowed.

Study outcomes and limitations: Researchers report that CD8+ T cells had, on average, more expanded clones than CD4+. In the 0.1-3.0 mg/kg groups, partial responders showed among the lowest expansion.

Trimming removed 7 bases from V and 2 bases from J, with 14 bases in between. The CDR3 extends over 14 amino acids. Per the germline V gene, CDR1 is MNHEY and CDR2 is SVGAGI. Profiled with immunoSEQ multiplex PCR; TCRdb holds only in-frame clones, not every one. The sample has some 80,000 clones, roughly 90% seen once. This clone was seen only once. Its specificity is not known. The sample in question was CD4+ or CD8+ T cells sorted from blood, obtained in a trial of the OX40 agonist ivuxolimab. This chain joins TRBV6-5 and TRBJ2-5; maybe TRBD2 (6 bases). This sequence was found in an adult with an advanced solid tumor such as melanoma, head and neck, liver or kidney cancer. CDR3 sequence (DNA): TGTGCCAGCACCCACCCCGGGACTCAAGAGACCCAGTACTTC. Protein: CASTHPGTQETQYF.